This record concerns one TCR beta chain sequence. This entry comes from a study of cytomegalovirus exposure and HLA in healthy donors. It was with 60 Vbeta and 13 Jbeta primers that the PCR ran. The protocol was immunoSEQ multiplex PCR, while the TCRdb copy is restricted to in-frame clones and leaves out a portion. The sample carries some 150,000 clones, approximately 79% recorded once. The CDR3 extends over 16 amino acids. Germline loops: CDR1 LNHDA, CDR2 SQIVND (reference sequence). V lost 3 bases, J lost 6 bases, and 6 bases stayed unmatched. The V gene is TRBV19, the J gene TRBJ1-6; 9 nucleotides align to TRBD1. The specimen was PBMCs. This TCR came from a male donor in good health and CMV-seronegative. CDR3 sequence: CASSIGGQGFNSPLHF. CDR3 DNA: TGTGCCAGTAGTATTGGGGGACAGGGATTTAATTCACCCCTCCACTTT.